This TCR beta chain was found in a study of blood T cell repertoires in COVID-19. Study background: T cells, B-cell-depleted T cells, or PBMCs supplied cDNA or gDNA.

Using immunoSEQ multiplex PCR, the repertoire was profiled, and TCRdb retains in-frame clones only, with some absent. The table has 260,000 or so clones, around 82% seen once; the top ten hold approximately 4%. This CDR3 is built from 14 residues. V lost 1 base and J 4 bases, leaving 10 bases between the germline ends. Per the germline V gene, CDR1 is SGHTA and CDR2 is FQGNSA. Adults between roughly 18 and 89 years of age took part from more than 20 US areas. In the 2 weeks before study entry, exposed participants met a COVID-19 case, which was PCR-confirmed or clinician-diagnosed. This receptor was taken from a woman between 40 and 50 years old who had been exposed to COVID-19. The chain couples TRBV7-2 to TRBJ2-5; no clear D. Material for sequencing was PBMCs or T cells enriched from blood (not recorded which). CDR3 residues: CASSLGWSGETQYF. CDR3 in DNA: TGTGCCAGCAGCTTAGGATGGTCAGGAGAGACCCAGTACTTC. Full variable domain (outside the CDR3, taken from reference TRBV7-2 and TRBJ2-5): GAGVSQSPSNKVTEKGKDVELRCDPISGHTALYWYRQSLGQGLEFLIYFQGNSAPDKSGLPSDRFSAERTGGSVSTLTIQRTQQEDSAVYLCASSLGWSGETQYFGPGTRLLVL.